This T cell receptor beta chain emerged from a study of T cells in Graves' hyperthyroidism and ophthalmopathy (dated by TCRdb to the late 2010s). Background on the whole study: Peripheral blood was collected at initial diagnosis, before any treatment. A discovery cohort of around 100 patients, approximately 45 with Graves' ophthalmopathy and about 60 with stable Graves' hyperthyroidism, was used to find distinguishing TCR V-J signatures. Whether ophthalmopathy could be predicted prospectively was tested in an independent validation cohort made up of about 18 hyperthyroidism patients plus 17 patients who later progressed to ophthalmopathy. The 90 or so discovery patients were randomly split 7:3 into training and test sets. Thyroid tissue and blood T-cell repertoires from six Graves' hyperthyroidism patients were also compared in the study. After blood sampling, hyperthyroidism patients were treated with methimazole at a starting dose of 30 mg daily, and ophthalmopathy patients were treated with high-dose intravenous methylprednisolone. The paper reports TCR Vbeta CDR3 sequencing of fewer than 150 peripheral blood samples: around 45 ophthalmopathy, roughly 80 hyperthyroidism and 17 progressor patients.

Overall study results and their limits: No statistical method was used to set the sample size in advance, and investigators knew the group allocation. During validation, the model predicted progression to ophthalmopathy a median of approximately 6.5 months ahead of onset, with around 71% sensitivity and 72.22% specificity. Blood samples also contained most of the expanded thyroid clonotypes (frequency above 0.001), which suggests that blood repertoires may reflect thyroid immune responses. Ophthalmopathy was separated from stable hyperthyroidism by a 13 V-J signature model, with just over 85% sensitivity and approximately 84% specificity obtained in cross-validation and 80%/75% obtained in testing.

Stable Graves' hyperthyroidism was defined as the absence of progression to ophthalmopathy over 18 months of follow-up. Hyperthyroidism patients were aged 18 to 65 years and newly diagnosed, with disease duration of less than 2 months. Any patient with an uncontrolled infection, another autoimmune disease, pregnancy or lactation was excluded. Diagnoses relied on clinical symptoms, serum thyroxine and TRAb, thyroid ultrasound and orbital computed tomography. PBMCs were isolated from 10 ml of fresh peripheral blood by Ficoll-Paque density gradient centrifugation. Total RNA was extracted using Trizol reagent, and RNA quality was assessed on an Agilent 2100 Bioanalyzer. The TCR beta CDR3 regions were amplified from the RNA transcripts. For the first round of RT-PCR on the TCR CDR3, the HTBI primer set was used together with the Qiagen OneStep RT-PCR kit. Libraries were constructed in a second round of multiplex PCR, after which size selection and purification were carried out. Libraries were sequenced paired-end with 100 bp reads on an Illumina HiSeq2000. In the authors' own workflow: Raw data were processed with SOAPnuke, discarding reads with adapters, uncalled bases, mean Phred below 15, or no exact constant-primer or identifier match. High-quality paired reads were merged using COPE v1.2.5, and each unique nucleotide sequence was defined as a clonotype. Clonotypes were aligned to IMGT TRBV, TRBD and TRBJ reference segments using MiTCR v1.1. The analysis included only V-J combinations with a frequency above 0.0001, which together covered 99.2% of the repertoires. A TCS score was defined as the ratio between F50 (clonal expansion) and ExV (chaos), using BLOSUM62-based TCRdist between CDR3 peptides within each V-J. Welch's t-statistics and random forest reduced several hundred V-J features to 13, which were used in a naive Bayes classifier (R e1071). TCRdb took the public reads, trimmed them with fastp at Q25, ran MiXCR for clone calling and kept in-frame beta chains. Rows merge per CDR3 protein into single entries with the most common DNA and genes. The V and J calls were not made by the authors but by TCRdb's processing. The sample table contains about 690,000 distinct CDR3 sequences; only one count was recorded for around 15% of them. The ten largest account for 15% of the sample.

This clonotype was observed a handful of times. No cognate antigen has been identified for it. Base qualities are missing; no much larger clone stands one base away. The sequencing sample was made of blood. The TCR sequence derives from a man in his forties or fifties with Graves' hyperthyroidism.

The bases are TGTGCCAGCAGCTTAGTTGGGTTACAAGAGACCCAGTACTTC. This encodes CASSLVGLQETQYF. The sequence links TRBV11-2 to TRBJ2-5; the D gene assignment is ambiguous. The trim is 1 base for V and 2 bases for J, with a gap of 8 bases between the germline ends. The CDR3 spans 14 residues, from the cysteine through the phenylalanine. Solely the CDR3 DNA is kept, with 42 bases framed from the first base. Per the germline V gene, SGHAT is the CDR1 and FQNNGV is the CDR2. The reference TRBV11-2 and TRBJ2-5 proteins fill in what lies around the CDR3, so the full variable domain reads EAGVAQSPRYKIIEKRQSVAFWCNPISGHATLYWYQQILGQGPKLLIQFQNNGVVDDSQLPKDRFSAERLKGVDSTLKIQPAKLEDSAVYLCASSLVGLQETQYFGPGTRLLVL.